This T cell receptor beta chain emerged from a study of Tregs in tolerant kidney transplant recipients. General study points: The most relevant donor-specific Treg TCRbeta repertoire apparently came from expansion with activated donor B cells.

Profiling relied on immunoSEQ multiplex PCR, and the TCRdb table lists in-frame clones only, not all of them. Of 75,000 to 100,000 clones listed, 90% to 95% are singletons. Germline V CDR1 and CDR2: MDHEN, SYDVKM. V was pared by 5 bases and J by 2 bases, with 10 bases between. This CDR3 is 14 amino acids long. For this clone: Its antigen is as yet unknown.

The TCR was taken from a human donor in good health. V is TRBV28 and J is TRBJ1-5; weak D call: TRBD1 (6 bases). Sequencing was performed on CD8+ T cells from blood. The DNA for the CDR3 is TGTGCCAGCAGTGTACAGGGAGGCAATCAGCCCCAGCATTTT. Amino acids: CASSVQGGNQPQHF.